Shown below are 8 T cell receptor beta chains from a single sample sequenced in a study of T cell changes during pregnancy in multiple sclerosis. Libraries were prepared by immunoSEQ multiplex PCR; TCRdb keeps only in-frame clonotypes and omits some of them. The repertoire has tens of thousands of clones, around nine tenths of them found once; the top ten carry approximately 3.3%. The input for sequencing was peripheral blood, taken before pregnancy. The receptors here all came from a female donor with multiple sclerosis, enrolled in a pregnancy study.

This clone has more than one count but fewer than ten. J is TRBJ2-7 and V is TRBV29-1; 8 nucleotides match TRBD1. The CDR3 consists of 15 residues. The V and J ends lost 4 bases and 4 bases, in that order; junction bases with no gene match: 12. Germline-derived CDR1 and CDR2 are SQVTM and ANQGSEA. CDR3 nucleotide sequence: TGCAGCGTTGGGGGGTTGCAGGGGGCGAAATACGAGCAGTACTTC. Residues: CSVGGLQGAKYEQYF.

This clone was counted once. The V gene is TRBV28, the J gene TRBJ1-5, with D unclear. Looked up from germline, CDR1 is MDHEN and CDR2 is SYDVKM. V was trimmed by 3 bases and J by 0 bases, leaving 15 bases between them. CDR3 length equals 17 residues. The CDR3 reads CASSFLRLRLSNQPQHF. CDR3 sequence (DNA): TGTGCCAGCAGTTTCCTTCGCCTCAGACTTAGCAATCAGCCCCAGCATTTT. The full variable domain, completed using reference TRBV28 and TRBJ1-5, is DVKVTQSSRYLVKRTGEKVFLECVQDMDHENMFWYRQDPGLGLRLIYFSYDVKMKEKGDIPEGYSVSREKKERFSLILESASTNQTSMYLCASSFLRLRLSNQPQHFGDGTRLSIL.

The gene calls are TRBV11-2 and TRBJ1-5, with 7 bases lining up with TRBD1. There are 15 residues in the CDR3. Germline assignment: CDR1 SGHAT and CDR2 FQNNGV. Germline trimming cut 0 bases from V and 4 bases from J; bases unmatched to any gene: 3. CDR3 amino acids: CASSLEAGGNQPQHF. The CDR3 DNA is TGTGCCAGCAGCTTAGAGGCAGGGGGAAATCAGCCCCAGCATTTT.

V gene TRBV10-3 combines with J gene TRBJ1-3; D is possibly TRBD1 (5 bases). Trimming removed 4 bases from V and 2 bases from J, with 15 bases in between. This CDR3 is 16 amino acids long. The V gene's germline CDR1 is ENHRY and CDR2 SYGVKD. CDR3 DNA sequence: TGTGCCATCAGTGGGGCCGGGGGAGTAGCTGGAAACACCATATATTTT. Translated, it gives CAISGAGGVAGNTIYF.

A few counts support this clone. The V and J genes are TRBV10-3 and TRBJ2-3; no firm D call. The germline V gene has CDR1 ENHRY and CDR2 SYGVKD. CDR3 length: 13 residues. Deletions cut 3 bases from V and 6 bases from J, with 10 bases between. The CDR3 bases are TGTGCCATCAGTGACTCACAGCAGGATACGCAGTATTTT. Translated, it gives CAISDSQQDTQYF.

The chain recombines TRBV5-6 with TRBJ2-1, with D maybe TRBD1 (6 bases). Trimming pared 4 bases from V and 11 bases from J, leaving 13 bases between. This CDR3 spans 12 amino acids. The germline CDR1 and CDR2 sequences are SGHDT and YYEEEE. The CDR3 sequence is CASSVTGTQQFF. The CDR3 nucleotides are TGTGCCAGCAGCGTTACCGGGACACAGCAGTTCTTC.

The rearrangement uses TRBV5-4 and TRBJ1-3; TRBD1 aligns across 8 bases. V dropped 3 bases and J dropped 0; count of bases not matched to a gene: 5. Germline CDR1 and CDR2: SGHNT and YYREEE (reference sequence). There are 16 residues in the CDR3. CDR3 sequence reads: CASSSGTGGSGNTIYF. The CDR3 DNA reads TGTGCCAGCAGCTCGGGCACAGGGGGCTCTGGAAACACCATATATTTT. The complete variable domain, with remaining parts taken from reference TRBV5-4 and TRBJ1-3, reads ETGVTQSPTHLIKTRGQQVTLRCSSQSGHNTVSWYQQALGQGPQFIFQYYREEENGRGNFPPRFSGLQFPNYSSELNVNALELDDSALYLCASSSGTGGSGNTIYFGEGSWLTVV.

The V gene is TRBV9, the J gene TRBJ2-7; weak D call: TRBD2 (6 bases). V was clipped by 0 bases and J by 4 bases, with 14 bases between them. The CDR3 sequence is 15 residues long. CDR1 is SGDLS and CDR2 is YYNGEE in the germline V gene. The CDR3 spells CASSVAGPSGYEQYF. The DNA of the CDR3 is TGTGCCAGCAGCGTAGCAGGACCCAGCGGGTACGAGCAGTACTTC.